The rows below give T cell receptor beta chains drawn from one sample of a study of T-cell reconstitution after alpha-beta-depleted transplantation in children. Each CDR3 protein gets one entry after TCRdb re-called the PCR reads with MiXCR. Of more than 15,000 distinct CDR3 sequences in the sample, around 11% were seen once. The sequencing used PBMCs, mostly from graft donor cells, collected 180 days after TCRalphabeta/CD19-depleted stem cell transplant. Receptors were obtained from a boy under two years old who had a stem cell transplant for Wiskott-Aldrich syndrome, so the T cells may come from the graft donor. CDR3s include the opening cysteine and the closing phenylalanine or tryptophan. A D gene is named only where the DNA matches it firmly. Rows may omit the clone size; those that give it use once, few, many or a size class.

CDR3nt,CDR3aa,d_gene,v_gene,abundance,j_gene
TGTGCCAGCAGCTTCGGGGACAGGAGGTCCTACGAGCAGTACTTC,CASSFGDRRSYEQYF,TRBD1,TRBV5-8,.,TRBJ2-7
TGTGCCAGCAGTTTATATGCGGGGTGGGACACCGGGGAGCTGTTTTTT,CASSLYAGWDTGELFF,.,TRBV12-3/TRBV12-4,.,TRBJ2-2
TGCGCCAGCAGCTTGAGAACTAGCCCCGATACGCAGTATTTT,CASSLRTSPDTQYF,.,TRBV5-1,few,TRBJ2-3
TGCGCCAGCTTACTACCGGCGGCGGGAGGGTTACATGAGCAGTTCTTC,CASLLPAAGGLHEQFF,TRBD2,TRBV4-1,many,TRBJ2-1
TGCGCCAGCAGCCAAGATGACAGGGGAAACACTGAAGCTTTCTTT,CASSQDDRGNTEAFF,TRBD1,TRBV4-3,many,TRBJ1-1
TGTGCCAGCGGCAGGGGGCGTAGTGAAGCTTTCTTT,CASGRGRSEAFF,TRBD1,TRBV6-5,many,TRBJ1-1
TGTGCCACCAGCAGAGACCAGGGCCCAGGAAATTCACCCCTCCACTTT,CATSRDQGPGNSPLHF,.,TRBV15,many,TRBJ1-6
TGCAGTGCTCAACCCTGGGACACTGAAGCTTTCTTT,CSAQPWDTEAFF,.,TRBV20-1,many,TRBJ1-1
TGTGCCAGCAGCTCCAGACCGTGGGGACCAGTCACAGATACGCAGTATTTT,CASSSRPWGPVTDTQYF,.,TRBV7-8,.,TRBJ2-3
TGTGCCATCAGTGAGGCTAGCGGGGCCTACGAGCAGTACTTC,CAISEASGAYEQYF,TRBD2,TRBV10-3,.,TRBJ2-7
TGTGCCACCAGCAGACCTACTACAAATGAGCAGTTCTTC,CATSRPTTNEQFF,.,TRBV15,few,TRBJ2-1
TGCAGTGCTCTCGGGGGGATAACTAGCGGGGCCTACAATGAGCATTTCTTC,CSALGGITSGAYNEHFF,TRBD2,TRBV20-1,once,TRBJ2-1
TGTGCCATCAGTGAGTCGATTAGGCCCTTGGGCACTGAAGCTTTCTTT,CAISESIRPLGTEAFF,.,TRBV10-3,many,TRBJ1-1
TGCGCCAGCAGCCAGACTAGCGGGAGTTTGAATGAGCAGTTCTTC,CASSQTSGSLNEQFF,TRBD2,TRBV5-1,.,TRBJ2-1
TGTGCCAGCAGCCCCCAGACTAGCGGCACAGATACGCAGTATTTT,CASSPQTSGTDTQYF,TRBD2,TRBV28,few,TRBJ2-3
TGTGCCACCAGCAGAGATGCGGAGTACAATGAGCAGTTCTTC,CATSRDAEYNEQFF,.,TRBV15,few,TRBJ2-1
TGTGCCAGCAGCACCTTTGGAGCGGGGGAGTCGAAAGAGACCCAGTACTTC,CASSTFGAGESKETQYF,TRBD2,TRBV28,.,TRBJ2-5
TGTGCCAGCAGTTCTCCCAGGAGGGCTTTCTTT,CASSSPRRAFF,.,TRBV27,many,TRBJ1-1
TGTGCCAGCTCACACTACAGGGGAACCTACAATGAGCAGTTCTTC,CASSHYRGTYNEQFF,TRBD1,TRBV18,few,TRBJ2-1
TGTGCCAGCAGTTCCGACAGTCCCCCCTACAATGAGCAGTTCTTC,CASSSDSPPYNEQFF,.,TRBV6-2/TRBV6-3,many,TRBJ2-1
TGTGCCAGCAGCTTCGGACAGGCGTTGTCCGAGCAGTACTTC,CASSFGQALSEQYF,TRBD1,TRBV7-9,many,TRBJ2-7
TGTGCCAGTAGTATGGCAAGGACAGGGAACTACGAGCAGTACTTC,CASSMARTGNYEQYF,TRBD1,TRBV19,.,TRBJ2-7
TGTGCCAGTAGTAAAGAACAGGGATCCACTGAAGCTTTCTTT,CASSKEQGSTEAFF,.,TRBV19,medium-sized,TRBJ1-1
TGCGCCAGCAGCGCGGACAGGGAGTCCTACAATGAGCAGTTCTTC,CASSADRESYNEQFF,TRBD1,TRBV5-1,.,TRBJ2-1
TGCGCCAGCAGCTTGGTCCGCGGAGGGTTGCACGAGCAGTACTTC,CASSLVRGGLHEQYF,.,TRBV5-1,many,TRBJ2-7
TGCGCCAGCAGCTCGGGACAGGAAGAATACGAGCAGTACTTC,CASSSGQEEYEQYF,TRBD1,TRBV5-1,.,TRBJ2-7
TGTGCCAACGGACTAGCAGACACCGGGGAGCTGTTTTTT,CANGLADTGELFF,TRBD2,TRBV10-3,many,TRBJ2-2
TGTGCCAGCATAGGGGGGGCGGGAGCGTCCTACAATGAGCAGTTCTTC,CASIGGAGASYNEQFF,.,TRBV12-3/TRBV12-4,.,TRBJ2-1
TGCAGTGCTAGAGAGGACATGAACACTGAAGCTTTCTTT,CSAREDMNTEAFF,.,TRBV20-1,.,TRBJ1-1
TGTGCCAGCAGCCCCTGGGCAGGAGGAGAAGAGACCCAGTACTTC,CASSPWAGGEETQYF,.,TRBV7-9,many,TRBJ2-5
TGTGCCAGCAGCTTTGTGACTAGCGGGGGCCTTAGGGAGACCCAGTACTTC,CASSFVTSGGLRETQYF,TRBD2,TRBV5-5,.,TRBJ2-5
TGCAGTGCTAGACCCATCGGACAGCCTAATAACTATGGCTACACCTTC,CSARPIGQPNNYGYTF,.,TRBV20-1,many,TRBJ1-2
TGCGCCAGCAGCTTGACCCAGGGGGGGAGCGAGCAGTACTTC,CASSLTQGGSEQYF,.,TRBV5-1,once,TRBJ2-7
TGTGCCAGCAGCTTAGGTTCGGGGGGCCTCGATGAGCGGTTCTTC,CASSLGSGGLDERFF,.,TRBV7-9,few,TRBJ2-1
TGTGCCAGCAGACCTAACGGGGAGAAAAACATTCAGTACTTC,CASRPNGEKNIQYF,.,TRBV2,few,TRBJ2-4
TGTGCCAGCAGCCGCACGCTGGGACGCGAAGCTTTCTTT,CASSRTLGREAFF,.,TRBV28,many,TRBJ1-1
TGTGCCAGCAGTTCAACTCGCAGGACATTCTCCTATAATTCACCCCTCCACTTT,CASSSTRRTFSYNSPLHF,.,TRBV5-6,many,TRBJ1-6
TGCGCCAGCAGCGCCGGGACAGGGAGTGGGCACAATGAGCAGTTCTTC,CASSAGTGSGHNEQFF,TRBD1,TRBV5-1,many,TRBJ2-1
TGCGCCAGCAGCCAACCCGGACAGGGGGCAAATCAGCCCCAGCATTTT,CASSQPGQGANQPQHF,TRBD1,TRBV4-1,many,TRBJ1-5
TGCAGTGCCAGGCGGGTCGCCTCTTACAATGAGCAGTTCTTC,CSARRVASYNEQFF,.,TRBV20-1,many,TRBJ2-1
TGCAGTGCTAGGGGGGTCAGGCGGGTCCATAGCACAGATACGCAGTATTTT,CSARGVRRVHSTDTQYF,.,TRBV20-1,many,TRBJ2-3
TGTGCCAGCAGCCAATTTAGGGCAGAAAATTCACCCCTCCACTTT,CASSQFRAENSPLHF,.,TRBV3-1,few,TRBJ1-6
TGCAGTGCTCTAGCGGGAGGGCGGGAGCAGTTCTTC,CSALAGGREQFF,TRBD2,TRBV20-1,many,TRBJ2-1
TGCGCCAGCAGCCAAGATGGCGGTCCGGTTACCGGGGAGCTGTTTTTT,CASSQDGGPVTGELFF,.,TRBV4-1,many,TRBJ2-2
TGTGCCAGCAGTTACCCTCTGGTAGGGGCGAAGACAGATACGCAGTATTTT,CASSYPLVGAKTDTQYF,.,TRBV6-5,few,TRBJ2-3